At least ten counts were recorded for the clone carrying this TCR beta chain. Its antigen is not identified. This entry comes from a study of T cells in Graves' hyperthyroidism and ophthalmopathy. Study findings and constraints: Among clonotypes expanded in thyroid above 0.001, most were also found in blood.

The junction had 10 bases not matched to a gene; V was cut back by 6 bases and J by 0 bases. This CDR3 is 16 amino acids long. Germline V gene data show CDR1 as DFQATT and CDR2 as SNEGSKA (reference sequence). RNA transcripts provided the source from which TCR beta CDR3 regions were amplified. With the HTBI primer set, the TCR CDR3 went through a first round of RT-PCR. MiXCR, run by TCRdb on the multiplex PCR reads, gives a single entry per CDR3 protein. This table has hundreds of thousands of distinct CDR3 sequences, about a sixth appearing once. The source material was blood. V gene TRBV20-1 combines with J gene TRBJ2-1; 8 positions match TRBD2. This clonotype was sampled from a woman in her twenties or thirties with Graves' hyperthyroidism. DNA for the CDR3: TGCAGTGCGAAATTAGCGGGGAGATTCTCCTACAATGAGCAGTTCTTC. Its protein product is CSAKLAGRFSYNEQFF.